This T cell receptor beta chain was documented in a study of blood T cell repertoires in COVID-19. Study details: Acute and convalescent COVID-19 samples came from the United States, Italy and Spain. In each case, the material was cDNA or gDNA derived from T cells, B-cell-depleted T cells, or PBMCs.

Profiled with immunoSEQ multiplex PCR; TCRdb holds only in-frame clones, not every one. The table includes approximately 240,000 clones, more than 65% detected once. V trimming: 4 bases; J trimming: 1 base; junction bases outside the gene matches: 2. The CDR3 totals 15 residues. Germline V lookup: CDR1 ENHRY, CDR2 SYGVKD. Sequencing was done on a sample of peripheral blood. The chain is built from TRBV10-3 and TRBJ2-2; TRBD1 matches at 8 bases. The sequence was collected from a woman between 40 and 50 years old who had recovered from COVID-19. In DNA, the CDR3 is TGTGCCATCAGTGGAGGGACAGGGAACACCGGGGAGCTGTTTTTT. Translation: CAISGGTGNTGELFF.